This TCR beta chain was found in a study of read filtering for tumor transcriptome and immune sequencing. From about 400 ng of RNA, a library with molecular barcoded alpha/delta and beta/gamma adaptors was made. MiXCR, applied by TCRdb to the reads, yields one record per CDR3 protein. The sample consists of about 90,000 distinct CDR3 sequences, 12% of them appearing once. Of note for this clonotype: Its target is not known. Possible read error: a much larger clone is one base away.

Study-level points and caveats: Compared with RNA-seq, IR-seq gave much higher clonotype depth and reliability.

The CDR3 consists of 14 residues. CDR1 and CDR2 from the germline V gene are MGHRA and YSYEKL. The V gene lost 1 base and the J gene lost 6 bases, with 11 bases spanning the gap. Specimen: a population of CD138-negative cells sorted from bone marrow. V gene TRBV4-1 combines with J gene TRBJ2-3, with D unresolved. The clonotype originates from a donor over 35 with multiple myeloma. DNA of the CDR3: TGCGCCAGCAGCCAAGGGGGAAGGCCGGATACGCAGTATTTT. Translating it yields CASSQGGRPDTQYF.